Listed here are 15 T cell receptor beta chains from one sample, sequenced in a study of blood T cell repertoires in COVID-19. Measured with immunoSEQ multiplex PCR; TCRdb has only the in-frame clones, and not every one. The data show 350,000 to 400,000 clones, about 90% seen once. Sample: PBMCs or T cells enriched from blood (not recorded which). The receptors stem from a woman aged 25 to 39 who had recovered from COVID-19.

The chain couples TRBV12-5 to TRBJ1-2, with D possibly matching TRBD1 (5 bases). This CDR3 is 12 amino acids long. Germline assignment: CDR1 LGHNT and CDR2 FRNRAP. The germline V and J ends were trimmed by 3 bases and 13 bases, with 15 bases remaining between them. The CDR3 DNA follows: TGTGCTAGTGGTTTACCTAGGGGATTCCCCACCTTC. Translating gives CASGLPRGFPTF.

This chain joins TRBV6-5 and TRBJ2-3; D perhaps matches TRBD2 (5 bases). The V gene's germline CDR1 is MNHEY and CDR2 SVGAGI. Between the trimmed V and J ends, which lost 10 bases and 2 bases, there was a span of 13 bases. This CDR3 has 13 amino acids. As DNA, the CDR3 is TGTGCCACTTCTGAGCGGATCACAGATACGCAGTATTTT. Translating gives CATSERITDTQYF.

V is TRBV3-1 (or the pseudogene TRBV3-2) and J is TRBJ1-1, with 8 bases matching TRBD1. This CDR3 region has 17 residues. Germline values: CDR1 LGHDT, CDR2 YNNKEL (reference sequence). The V gene end was trimmed by 3 bases and the J gene end by 4 bases; junction bases not matched to a gene: 13. The CDR3 region has the DNA TGTGCCAGCAGCCAGTCCAGGGATCAGGGGGCGAGCACTGAAGCTTTCTTT. It yields the protein CASSQSRDQGASTEAFF.

The gene calls are TRBV7-8 and TRBJ2-3, with D unclear. Germline CDR1 is SGHVS and CDR2 is FQNEAQ. The CDR3 sequence is 14 residues long. V was pared by 5 bases and J by 4 bases, with 13 bases between. CDR3 nucleotides: TGTGCCAGCAGCCGAGGAGAGCTGCCAGATACGCAGTATTTT. It translates to CASSRGELPDTQYF.

The chain recombines TRBV30 with TRBJ1-4; a weak D match, TRBD1 (5 bases). Trimming took off 0 bases at V and 4 bases at J, with 12 bases between the two ends. This CDR3 contains 15 residues. The germline CDR1 and CDR2 sequences are GTSNPN and SVGIG (reference sequence). CDR3 sequence (DNA): TGTGCCTGGAGTGTAAAGGGGTATGATAATGAAAAACTGTTTTTT. This gives the protein CAWSVKGYDNEKLFF.

In its sample, this clone was seen once. The genes are TRBV5-1 and TRBJ1-1; D might be TRBD1 (5 bases). Trimming stripped 4 bases from V and 0 bases from J, with 13 bases between. Germline V gives CDR1 SGHRS, CDR2 YFSETQ. This CDR3 region has 15 residues. CDR3 region: CASSPTDKMNTEAFF. DNA for the CDR3: TGCGCCAGCAGCCCAACGGACAAGATGAACACTGAAGCTTTCTTT.

The rearrangement links TRBV9 to TRBJ1-1; the match to TRBD1 covers 8 bases. The CDR3 is made up of 14 amino acids. V lost 0 bases and J lost 5; bases outside the gene matches: 3. Looked up from germline, CDR1 is SGDLS and CDR2 is YYNGEE. CDR3 DNA: TGTGCCAGCAGCGTAGCGACAGGGGATACTGAAGCTTTCTTT. Its protein product is CASSVATGDTEAFF.

Notes on this clone: Compared with germline, one end of the junction differs, possibly owing to a read error. The J gene is TRBJ2-3, the V gene TRBV12-3 or TRBV12-4, with 11 bases matching TRBD2. The CDR3 consists of 13 residues. CDR3 in DNA: TGTGCCAGCAGCTTAGCGGGGGGGTATTGGCAGTATTTT. Translation gives CASSLAGGYWQYF.

The chain is built from TRBV5-1 and TRBJ1-2, with no clear D. Germline CDR1 reads SGHRS; CDR2 reads YFSETQ. Trimming pared 4 bases from V and 6 bases from J, leaving 10 bases between. The CDR3 sequence is 12 residues long. This CDR3 reads CASSPGLHGYTF. CDR3 in DNA: TGCGCCAGCAGCCCCGGACTCCATGGCTACACCTTC.

V gene TRBV7-9 combines with J gene TRBJ1-2, with D possibly being TRBD1 (5 bases). This CDR3 is 15 amino acids long. CDR1 is SEHNR, CDR2 FQNEAQ, per germline (reference sequence). The V end was cut by 1 base, the J end by 5 bases, with 14 bases between. The CDR3 DNA is TGTGCCAGCAGCTTAGATCCAGGGCCAGAATATGGCTACACCTTC. Amino acids: CASSLDPGPEYGYTF. Based on the CDR3 plus reference TRBV7-9 and TRBJ1-2, the full variable domain is DTGVSQNPRHKITKRGQNVTFRCDPISEHNRLYWYRQTLGQGPEFLTYFQNEAQLEKSRLLSDRFSAERPKGSFSTLEIQRTEQGDSAMYLCASSLDPGPEYGYTFGSGTRLTVV.

The chain carries TRBV14 and TRBJ2-7; D unclear. CDR3 size: 14 residues. Between the trimmed V and J ends, which lost 4 bases and 1 base, there was a span of 11 bases. CDR1 and CDR2 from the germline V gene are SGHDN and FVKESK. CDR3 loop: CASSLLTGSYEQYF. The CDR3 DNA reads as TGTGCCAGCAGCCTGTTGACTGGATCCTACGAGCAGTACTTC.

A single count supports this clone. This chain connects TRBV5-1 to TRBJ2-3, with 9 bases that match TRBD1. The CDR3 totals 14 residues. J was trimmed by 4 bases and V by 7 bases; bases with no gene match: 7. Germline V gene data show CDR1 as SGHRS and CDR2 as YFSETQ. The CDR3 DNA reads as TGCGCCAGCGCCGGGACAGGGTCCCCAGATACGCAGTATTTT. Its translation: CASAGTGSPDTQYF.

The chain combines TRBV5-6 with TRBJ2-7, with D possibly being TRBD1 (6 bases). Per the germline V gene, CDR1 is SGHDT and CDR2 is YYEEEE. CDR3 length: 15 residues. The V gene lost 0 bases and the J gene lost 0 bases, with 10 bases spanning the gap. This CDR3 reads CASSLGGDNSYEQYF. The DNA for the CDR3 is TGTGCCAGCAGCTTGGGTGGGGACAACTCCTACGAGCAGTACTTC.

The chain joins TRBV30 to TRBJ2-7; the D gene is possibly TRBD2 (6 bases). The CDR3 runs 14 residues. V was shortened by 4 bases and J by 2 bases, with 15 bases between the two germline ends. Germline loops: CDR1 GTSNPN, CDR2 SVGIG (reference sequence). CDR3 sequence: CAWTRGGSTYEQYF. Written as DNA, the CDR3 is TGTGCCTGGACCCGAGGAGGGTCTACCTACGAGCAGTACTTC. The whole variable domain, filled in from reference TRBV30 and TRBJ2-7, reads SQTIHQWPATLVQPVGSPLSLECTVEGTSNPNLYWYRQAAGRGLQLLFYSVGIGQISSEVPQNLSASRPQDRQFILSSKKLLLSDSGFYLCAWTRGGSTYEQYFGPGTRLTVT.

The genes are TRBV5-6 and TRBJ2-2; 12 nucleotides align to TRBD2. From germline, CDR1 is SGHDT and CDR2 YYEEEE. This CDR3 spans 17 amino acids. Germline trimming cut 0 bases from V and 5 bases from J; bases unmatched to any gene: 5. The CDR3 DNA sequence: TGTGCCAGCAGCTTGGTGGGACTAGCGGGTGTTACCGGGGAGCTGTTTTTT. As protein: CASSLVGLAGVTGELFF.